The clone carrying this T cell receptor (beta chain) was found once. Its antigen is undetermined. This CDR3 contains 13 residues. Germline V CDR1 and CDR2: SGHDT, YYEEEE. Trimming removed 4 bases at V and 7 bases at J, with 12 bases between. The data stem from a study of PD-1 blockade in classical Hodgkin lymphoma. Study-wide findings and caveats: The causes of the repertoire differences, possibly disease activity or prior therapy, remain undefined. By cycle point C4D1, TCR diversity had risen significantly in CD4+ cells (but not CD8+ cells).

Generated by immunoSEQ multiplex PCR, the TCRdb table keeps only in-frame clones and is missing some. This repertoire shows 10,000 to 15,000 clones, roughly 80% found once; its top ten account for approximately 24%. Each and every patient relapsed after autologous stem cell transplantation, and patients got differing brentuximab vedotin exposure. The CD8+ T cells came from thawed PBMCs through magnetic negative selection. The chain links TRBV5-6 to TRBJ2-1; no clear D. The material was CD8+ T cells from blood, obtained at baseline. The TCR sequence derives from a human donor with classical Hodgkin lymphoma. CDR3 loop: CASSASIVNEQFF. CDR3 DNA sequence: TGTGCCAGCAGCGCCTCTATAGTAAATGAGCAGTTCTTC.